This is a list of T cell receptor beta chains from one sample in a study of blood T cell repertoires in COVID-19. Libraries were prepared by immunoSEQ multiplex PCR; TCRdb keeps only in-frame clonotypes and omits some of them. Seen here are approximately 120,000 clones, roughly four fifths observed once, and the top ten hold about 18%. Sequencing used peripheral blood. The receptors stem from a man aged 30 to 45 with COVID-19, enrolled during active disease. CDR3s include the opening cysteine and the closing phenylalanine or tryptophan. A D gene is named only where the DNA matches it firmly. Clone size, where shown, is once, few, many, or a class for clones that have expanded.

. . TRBJ1-2 TRBV5-1 CASSSGQLNYGYTF TGCGCCAGCAGCTCTGGACAGCTTAACTATGGCTACACCTTC
. . TRBJ2-7 TRBV5-6 CASSLVGGPQYF TGTGCCAGCAGCTTGGTCGGGGGGCCGCAGTACTTC
. . TRBJ2-3 TRBV5-1 CASSQDYITDTQYF TGCGCCAGCAGCCAGGACTATATCACAGATACGCAGTATTTT
. . TRBJ1-5 TRBV11-2 CASSLEQNQPQHF TGTGCCAGCAGCTTAGAACAGAATCAGCCCCAGCATTTT
. . TRBJ2-7 TRBV6-5 CASSYGRRADYEQYF TGTGCCAGCAGTTACGGGAGAAGGGCTGACTACGAGCAGTACTTC
. . TRBJ1-1 TRBV28 CASVLTGITEAFF TGTGCCAGCGTTCTCACAGGGATAACTGAAGCTTTCTTT
. . TRBJ2-1 TRBV7-2 CASSLTAGSIYNEQFF TGTGCCAGCAGCTTAACCGCGGGGTCCATCTACAATGAGCAGTTCTTC
. . TRBJ1-2 TRBV7-9 CASSPPGNYGYTF TGTGCCAGCAGCCCACCAGGGAACTATGGCTACACCTTC
TRBD1 . TRBJ1-1 TRBV29-1 CSVPGTDENTEAFF TGCAGCGTCCCCGGGACAGATGAGAACACTGAAGCTTTCTTT
TRBD1 once TRBJ2-7 TRBV10-3 CAISESRQGTYSYEQYF TGTGCCATCAGTGAGTCGCGACAGGGGACATACTCCTACGAGCAGTACTTC
. . TRBJ2-7 TRBV30 CAWSQGGSMREQYF TGTGCCTGGAGTCAGGGCGGATCTATGAGGGAGCAGTACTTC
. once TRBJ1-2 TRBV6-5 CASTNGPDYGYTF TGTGCCAGCACCAATGGCCCCGATTATGGCTACACCTTC
. few TRBJ2-1 TRBV6-5 CASTLGAGSYNEQFF TGTGCCAGCACTCTGGGGGCAGGCTCCTACAATGAGCAGTTCTTC
. . TRBJ2-2 TRBV5-4 CASSRDWGTGELFF TGTGCCAGCAGCCGGGACTGGGGCACCGGGGAGCTGTTTTTT
. . TRBJ1-4 TRBV19 CASGIQANEKLFF TGTGCCAGCGGGATTCAGGCTAATGAAAAACTGTTTTTT
. few TRBJ2-7 TRBV6-2/TRBV6-3 CASSDPGRGTYEQYF TGTGCCAGCAGTGACCCCGGACGGGGGACGTACGAGCAGTACTTC
. . TRBJ1-5 TRBV7-2 CASSLDVLYQPQHF TGTGCCAGCAGCTTAGATGTTTTATATCAGCCCCAGCATTTT
TRBD2 . TRBJ2-4 TRBV5-1 CASSLWTSGQGSIQYF TGCGCCAGCAGCCTGTGGACTAGCGGCCAAGGGAGCATTCAGTACTTC
. . TRBJ1-2 TRBV28 CASSFPPGYGYTF TGTGCCAGCAGTTTCCCCCCAGGCTATGGCTACACCTTC
TRBD1 . TRBJ1-3 TRBV9 CASSDQTGVSSGNTIYF TGTGCCAGCAGCGATCAAACAGGGGTGAGCTCTGGAAACACCATATATTTT
TRBD2 . TRBJ2-1 TRBV5-4 CASSNSGRGRYNEQFF TGTGCCAGCAGCAATAGCGGGAGGGGACGCTACAATGAGCAGTTCTTC
TRBD2 . TRBJ2-5 TRBV5-4 CASSLVLAGAETQYF TGTGCCAGCAGCTTGGTTCTAGCGGGGGCAGAGACCCAGTACTTC
. . TRBJ2-5 TRBV7-9 CASSPTSGETQYF TGTGCCAGCAGCCCGACTAGTGGCGAGACCCAGTACTTC
. few TRBJ1-1 TRBV11-2 CASTSIGTEAFF TGTGCCAGCACTTCGATCGGCACTGAAGCTTTCTTT
TRBD2 . TRBJ2-1 TRBV15 CATRATSGSNEQFF TGTGCCACCAGGGCGACTAGCGGGAGCAATGAGCAGTTCTTC
TRBD1 . TRBJ1-4 TRBV7-9 CASSPGTVNEKLFF TGTGCCAGCAGCCCCGGGACAGTTAATGAAAAACTGTTTTTT
TRBD1 . TRBJ1-4 TRBV5-6 CASSPNRGRNEKLFF TGTGCCAGCAGCCCTAACAGGGGGCGAAATGAAAAACTGTTTTTT
. . TRBJ1-6 TRBV4-3 CASSQEFLTGSSYNSPLHF TGCGCCAGCAGCCAAGAATTCCTGACGGGGAGCTCCTATAATTCACCCCTCCACTTT
. . TRBJ2-1 TRBV5-6 CASSLGGAVTYNEQFF TGTGCCAGCAGCTTAGGAGGCGCCGTGACCTACAATGAGCAGTTCTTC
. . TRBJ2-5 TRBV29-1 CSVVGALQETQYF TGCAGCGTTGTGGGAGCTCTCCAAGAGACCCAGTACTTC
. many TRBJ1-1 TRBV12-3/TRBV12-4 CASSLGRNTEAFF TGTGCCAGCAGTTTAGGCAGGAACACTGAAGCTTTCTTT
. few TRBJ1-2 TRBV7-9 CASSVPDGGANYGYTF TGTGCCAGCAGCGTTCCGGACGGAGGCGCTAACTATGGCTACACCTTC
TRBD1 . TRBJ2-7 TRBV27 CASSYLPGQGSEQYF TGTGCCAGCAGTTATCTTCCGGGACAGGGGTCCGAGCAGTACTTC
. . TRBJ2-3 TRBV10-2 CASSDAQGLDTQYF TGCGCCAGCAGTGATGCCCAGGGGTTAGATACGCAGTATTTT
. . TRBJ2-1 TRBV30 CASEGDHEQFF TGTGCCTCAGAGGGGGATCATGAGCAGTTCTTC
TRBD1 . TRBJ2-2 TRBV6-2/TRBV6-3 CASSRDPGQGAGELFF TGTGCCAGCAGCCGAGACCCGGGACAGGGGGCCGGGGAGCTGTTTTTT
. . TRBJ1-2 TRBV4-1 CASSQDRGNYGYTF TGCGCCAGCAGCCAAGATCGGGGGAACTATGGCTACACCTTC
. . TRBJ2-1 TRBV6-5 CASSYHLQGGNEQFF TGTGCCAGCAGTTACCACTTACAGGGGGGGAATGAGCAGTTCTTC
. . TRBJ1-4 TRBV28 CASSLRRGRIEKLFF TGTGCCAGCAGTTTGAGGAGGGGAAGAATTGAAAAACTGTTTTTT
TRBD1 few TRBJ1-6 TRBV27 CASSGDRSYNSPLHF TGTGCCAGCAGTGGGGACAGGTCTTATAATTCACCCCTCCACTTT
. few TRBJ1-5 TRBV7-2 CASSTATGSNQPQHF TGTGCCAGCAGCACTGCGACAGGTTCAAATCAGCCCCAGCATTTT
. . TRBJ1-4 TRBV12-3/TRBV12-4 CASSGTFEKLFF TGTGCCAGCAGTGGTACTTTTGAAAAACTGTTTTTT
. . TRBJ1-3 TRBV12-5 CASGLENREQSSGNTIYF TGTGCTAGTGGTTTGGAAAACAGGGAGCAGAGCTCTGGAAACACCATATATTTT
. . TRBJ1-2 TRBV11-3 CASSLDPSGSDGYTF TGTGCCAGCAGCTTAGATCCCTCGGGATCTGACGGCTACACCTTC
. . TRBJ2-2 TRBV5-1 CASSLGTLGPTLFANTGELFF TGCGCCAGCAGCTTGGGCACTTTGGGGCCGACTCTCTTCGCGAACACCGGGGAGCTGTTTTTT
. . TRBJ1-2 TRBV7-4 CASSLGWRWGYGYTF TGTGCCAGCAGCCTAGGGTGGAGGTGGGGCTATGGCTACACCTTC
. . TRBJ1-2 TRBV6-5 CATTGGNYGYTF TGTGCCACTACCGGGGGTAACTATGGCTACACCTTC
. . TRBJ1-6 TRBV11-3 CASSLEGYSPLHF TGTGCCAGCAGCTTAGAGGGCTATTCACCCCTCCACTTT
. once TRBJ2-5 TRBV11-2 CASSPHQETQYF TGTGCCAGCAGCCCCCACCAGGAGACCCAGTACTTC
. few TRBJ2-2 TRBV21-1 CASSNDKDRTNTGELFF TGTGCCAGCAGCAATGACAAGGACAGGACGAACACCGGGGAGCTGTTTTTT